This T cell receptor beta chain comes out of a study of cytomegalovirus exposure and HLA in healthy donors (dated 2017 in TCRdb). With respect to the entire study: In an earlier analysis of some 610 of the donors, roughly 300 Gb of sequence data and 117 million unique TCR beta sequences from about 180 million T cells were reported. Around 320 gigabases of sequencing data and tens of millions of unique TCR sequences were included in an early release covering about 600 HLA-typed donors. The genetic ancestry cluster associated with self-reported Caucasian donors included 81% of the roughly 400 genotyped donors. The aim of the study was to test whether cataloging public T cell receptors could identify signatures of past pathogen exposure. The study profiled the T cell repertoires of some 610 subjects by immunosequencing and related them to cytomegalovirus serostatus. In addition to the first cohort of roughly 670 subjects, a separate validation cohort of approximately 130 different subjects was used. To predict cytomegalovirus infection status, the study brought together high-throughput TCR immunosequencing, statistical association of individual TCRs with disease status, and machine learning. In a later analysis, previously published TCR beta repertoires from 550 to 700 donors were re-analyzed and high-resolution HLA genotyping was added so that TCR occurrence patterns could be studied. In the later analysis, no new phenotypic data were used to find candidate immune exposures; instead, reliance was placed on TCR beta sequences and their occurrence across donors. To decide whether each TCR beta V gene segment behaved as functional or pseudogenic, an earlier analysis of some 600 of the donors relied on high-throughput TCR beta sequencing. Alongside the repertoire data, information on donor age, sex, ethnicity and CMV serostatus was compiled. A later genetic analysis took genome-wide SNP genotypes for about three fifths of the roughly 700 donors and used that subset as a discovery cohort. All discovery cohort repertoires had been generated on a single sequencing platform. Class I and class II HLA loci were covered by the typing at four-digit resolution. The number of donors typed differed by locus, with about 629-630 for A, B, C, DRB1 and DQB1, 522 for DQA1, approximately 570 for DPA1, and some 440 for DPB1. About 5 DR-DQ haplotypes were handled as single units for association and clustering, since linkage in the cohort was strong. On average, about 200,000 unique TCR beta nucleotide sequences were sequenced per donor among some 430 genotyped donors of the cohort, with around 19% of those sequences being non-productive.

In total, roughly 710 healthy bone marrow donors made up the cohort. Cohort members were all nominally healthy when sampled, although unrecorded immune exposures were likely present. The donor was CMV seronegative and was included in the group of several hundred seronegative cohort members. Each donor provided a peripheral blood sample, and peripheral blood mononuclear cells were used for TCR beta sequencing. The Qiagen DNeasy Blood Extraction Kit was used to extract genomic DNA from the blood cell samples. Broader findings and caveats from the paper: In an earlier analysis of around 600 of the donors, most TCR beta V segments were observed in productive rearrangements about 87% or about 30% of the time, broadly matching IMGT annotations. A total of 164 TCR beta chains were listed by the study as associated with cytomegalovirus. A later analysis reported that several top co-occurrence clusters appeared linked to parvovirus B19, influenza, CMV and Epstein-Barr virus. A later analysis found that TCR association rates varied across HLA loci, with DRB1 alleles showing the most associated TCRs and HLA-C alleles the fewest. Because counts were too low, seventeen rarely observed V segments, including chromosome 9 orphons, were excluded from the earlier analysis of under 650 of the donors. Linkage disequilibrium might explain the correlated functional status among segregating V segments, but an unknown experimental factor could not be excluded. Most CMV-associated TCR beta chains appeared to be HLA-restricted in a later analysis, and the HLA associations seemed to be driven largely by CMV exposure. In vitro tests confirmed that three of the cytomegalovirus-associated TCR beta chains recognize cytomegalovirus antigens. In a later analysis, 16,951 TCR beta sequences were associated with specific HLA alleles at a false discovery rate of 0.05. According to the authors, the approach could potentially be generalized to other disease states and immunological phenotypes. When HLA alleles, especially DR and DQ, strongly co-occurred, attributing TCR associations to individual alleles was difficult. A cluster of highly shared sequence variants was judged likely to represent a technical artifact of the sequencing pipeline. In this cohort, only TCR beta chains were sequenced, and detectable features were limited by the absence of alpha or paired-chain data. CMV serostatus was the only immune exposure information available for the cohort. Because HLA typing was unavailable for some donors at each locus, only the typed subset was used in association tests. A further reported finding was that TCR beta sequences accurately predicted the HLA-A and HLA-B alleles for most subjects in the first cohort. The classifier was reported to diagnose cytomegalovirus status with high specificity and sensitivity in both the original and validation cohorts. According to a later genetic analysis, donors in an Asian-associated ancestry cluster had fewer N-insertions in productive TCRs than the roughly 700-donor mean. Most TCR sequences were seen in very few donors, while some public TCRs were found in many individuals. Some IMGT-functional V segments, including TRBV6-2 and TRBV6-3, could not be told apart with the 87-base-pair reads, so those segments were excluded. Roughly uniform sequencing depth across donors was assumed in presence/absence analyses, although this assumption may not hold. In a later genetic analysis, a missense DCLRE1C variant was associated with V-gene and J-gene trimming of TCR beta chains, and the association was replicated in an independent cohort. In a later analysis, HLA-associated TCR beta chains showed more clonal expansion and lower generation probabilities than non-associated chains that were equally common.

To note about this clone: This clone's antigen is unknown. Per-base qualities were not stored, and no clone one base away is much larger.

Library preparation employed the immunoSEQ multiplex PCR assay. For the multiplex PCR, a mixture combining 60 forward primers for TCR Vbeta segments and 13 reverse primers for TCR Jbeta segments was used. The CDR3 region of rearranged TCR beta genes was amplified from genomic DNA with a multiplex PCR assay. Amplified TCR beta libraries were sequenced as 87-base-pair reads on the Illumina HiSeq System. The published analysis was carried out like this. Across the 700 or so repertoires, a later analysis counted about 81 million unique TCR beta chains, roughly 11 million of which were shared by at least two donors. Raw reads were error-corrected and collapsed into unique sequences with a nearest-neighbor algorithm that merged closely related sequences to remove PCR and sequencing errors. CDR3 sequences were aligned to IMGT reference sequences to assign V, D and J gene segments. Each retained sequence needed at least a six-nucleotide match to both a V gene segment and a J gene segment. A rearrangement counted as productive if the CDR3 had no stop codons and remained in frame with V and J, and every other rearrangement counted as non-productive. Following IMGT convention, CDR3 was defined as the stretch from the second conserved V-encoded cysteine up to the conserved J-encoded phenylalanine. The earlier analysis of roughly 590 of the donors excluded sequences that lacked an unambiguous match to a single V gene segment. An earlier analysis of fewer than 750 of the donors classified V segments as functional when productive rearrangements were above 56.7% and as segregating when the standard deviation between donors was above 5%. To diagnose cytomegalovirus status from the catalog of TCR beta chain sequences, a statistical classification framework was built. A later analysis assigned V and J genes by comparing TCR nucleotide sequences with IMGT/GENE-DB human TR gene sequences. Using the TCRdist pipeline, a later analysis assigned CDR3 sequences along with most-parsimonious VDJ recombination scenarios. A later analysis defined each TCR beta chain by its CDR3 amino acid sequence plus V-gene family, and excluded reads lacking a unique V-gene family. A later analysis removed roughly 590 highly shared, low-generation-probability nucleotide sequences to deal with suspected cross-contamination and a sequencing artifact. In a later analysis, a clonal expansion index was calculated for each public chain from normalized within-repertoire ranks of inferred template counts. A later analysis computed generation probabilities with a VDJ recombination model fitted to out-of-frame rearrangements, and checked the results against IGoR. In a later analysis, hypergeometric tests were used to score TCR-TCR, TCR-HLA and TCR-CMV co-occurrence, with a repertoire-size bias correction applied to TCR pairs. False discovery rates were estimated in a later analysis by permuting HLA or CMV assignments 20 times. In a later analysis, co-occurring TCRs were grouped using DBSCAN, with TCRdist sequence similarity added in when clustering inside HLA-allele-positive subsets. Repertoires with fewer than 30,000 or more than 120,000 public chains were left out of co-occurrence clustering, as were about five repertoires with anomalous nucleotide sharing. What TCRdb holds here is the immuneACCESS table cut down to in-frame rearrangements. Part of the clones is not present; checked against another copy, under half of the missing clones reflect an unresolved V gene, and the others are unexplained. That table supplies the V and J calls and clone size; D and trimming were determined from the DNA. Counted in this sample were around 210,000 clones; roughly 81% of them appeared once. Around 0.23% of the sample is in the top ten clones.

There are 15 amino acids in the CDR3, from cysteine to phenylalanine inclusive. Only the CDR3 region is kept as DNA, spanning 45 bases read in frame from base 1. Here V drops 6 bases and J drops 5 bases, and the junction holds 11 bases not matched to any gene. CDR1 and CDR2 (SNHLY, FYNNEI) derive from the germline V gene. The chain employs TRBV2 and TRBJ2-5; 8 bases in between match TRBD1. Sequenced input: PBMCs. The TCR originated in a girl aged 2 to 9 in good health and CMV-seronegative. Here is the DNA: TGTGCCAGCAGGCGGACAGGGTCCAACTGGGAGACCCAGTACTTC. Protein translation: CASRRTGSNWETQYF.